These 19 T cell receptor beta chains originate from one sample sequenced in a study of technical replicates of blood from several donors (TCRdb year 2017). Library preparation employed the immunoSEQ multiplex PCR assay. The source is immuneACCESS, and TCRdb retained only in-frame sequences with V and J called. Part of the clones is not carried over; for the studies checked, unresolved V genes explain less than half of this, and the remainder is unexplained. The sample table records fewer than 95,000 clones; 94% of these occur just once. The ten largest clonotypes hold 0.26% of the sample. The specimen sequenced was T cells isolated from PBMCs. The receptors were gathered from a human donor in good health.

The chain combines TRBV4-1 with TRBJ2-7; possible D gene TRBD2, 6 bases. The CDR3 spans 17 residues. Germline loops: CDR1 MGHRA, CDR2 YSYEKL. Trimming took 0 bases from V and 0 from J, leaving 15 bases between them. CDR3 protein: CASSQDPSGPSSYEQYF. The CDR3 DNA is TGCGCCAGCAGCCAAGACCCCAGCGGGCCAAGCTCCTACGAGCAGTACTTC.

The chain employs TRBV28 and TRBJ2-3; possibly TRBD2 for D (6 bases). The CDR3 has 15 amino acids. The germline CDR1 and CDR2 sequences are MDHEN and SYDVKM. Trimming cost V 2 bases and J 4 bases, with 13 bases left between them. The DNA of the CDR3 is TGTGCCAGCAGTTTACTACTAGCAGCGGCAGATACGCAGTATTTT. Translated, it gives CASSLLLAAADTQYF.

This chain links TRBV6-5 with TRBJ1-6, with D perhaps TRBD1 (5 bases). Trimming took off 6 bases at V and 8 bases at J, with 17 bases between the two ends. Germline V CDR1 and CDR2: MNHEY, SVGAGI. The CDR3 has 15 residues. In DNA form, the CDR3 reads TGTGCCAGCAGATTGGACGGACATAGGGATTCACCCCTCCACTTT. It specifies CASRLDGHRDSPLHF.

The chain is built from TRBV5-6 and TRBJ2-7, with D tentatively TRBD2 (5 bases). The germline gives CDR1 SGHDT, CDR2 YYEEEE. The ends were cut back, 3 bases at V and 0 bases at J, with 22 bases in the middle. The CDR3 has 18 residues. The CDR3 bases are TGTGCCAGCAGCTCGAGTGGGAGCGGTGGGTCGGTCTCCTACGAGCAGTACTTC. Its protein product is CASSSSGSGGSVSYEQYF. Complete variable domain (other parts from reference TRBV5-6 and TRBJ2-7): DAGVTQSPTHLIKTRGQQVTLRCSPKSGHDTVSWYQQALGQGPQFIFQYYEEEERQRGNFPDRFSGHQFPNYSSELNVNALLLGDSALYLCASSSSGSGGSVSYEQYFGPGTRLTVT.

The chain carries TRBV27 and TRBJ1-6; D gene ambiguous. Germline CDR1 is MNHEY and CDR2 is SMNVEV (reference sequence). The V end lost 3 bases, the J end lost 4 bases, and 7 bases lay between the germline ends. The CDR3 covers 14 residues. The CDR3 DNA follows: TGTGCCAGCAGTTTTTCCGGGTATAATTCACCCCTCCACTTT. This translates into CASSFSGYNSPLHF.

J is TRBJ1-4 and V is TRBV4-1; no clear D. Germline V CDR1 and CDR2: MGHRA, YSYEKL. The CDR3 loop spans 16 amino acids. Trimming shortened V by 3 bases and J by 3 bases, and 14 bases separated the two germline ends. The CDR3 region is CASSHGRRQANEKLFF. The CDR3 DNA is TGCGCCAGCAGCCATGGTAGGAGGCAGGCTAATGAAAAACTGTTTTTT.

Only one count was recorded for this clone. The CDR3 nucleotides read TGTGCCTGGAACTCTTTTCAGGGGGTGGATAGGGAGCAGTTCTTC. It is translated as CAWNSFQGVDREQFF. V is TRBV30 and J is TRBJ2-1; 7 nucleotides align to TRBD1. Germline CDR1 is GTSNPN and CDR2 is SVGIG (reference sequence). J was trimmed by 10 bases and V by 4 bases; bases with no gene match: 16. The CDR3 is made up of 15 amino acids.

CDR3 sequence (DNA): TGTGCCAGCAGGCAGCGTAACTATGGCTACACCTTC. Amino acid sequence: CASRQRNYGYTF. This chain links TRBV2 with TRBJ1-2; unclear D gene. The V end was cut by 6 bases, the J end by 1 base, with 6 bases between. This CDR3 has 12 residues. The V gene's germline CDR1 is SNHLY and CDR2 FYNNEI.

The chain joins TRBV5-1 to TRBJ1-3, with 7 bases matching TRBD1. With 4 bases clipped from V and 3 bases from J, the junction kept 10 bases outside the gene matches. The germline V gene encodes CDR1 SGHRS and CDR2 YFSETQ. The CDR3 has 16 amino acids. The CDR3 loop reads CASSPGEGASGNTIYF. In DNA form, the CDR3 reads TGCGCCAGCAGCCCAGGAGAGGGGGCGAGTGGAAACACCATATATTTT.

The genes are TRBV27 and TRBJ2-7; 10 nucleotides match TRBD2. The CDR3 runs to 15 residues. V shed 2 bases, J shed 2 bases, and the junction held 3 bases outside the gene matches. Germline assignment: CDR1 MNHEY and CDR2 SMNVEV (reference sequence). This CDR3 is CASSLVLAGAYEQYF. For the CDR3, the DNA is TGTGCCAGCAGTTTAGTCCTAGCGGGAGCCTACGAGCAGTACTTC.

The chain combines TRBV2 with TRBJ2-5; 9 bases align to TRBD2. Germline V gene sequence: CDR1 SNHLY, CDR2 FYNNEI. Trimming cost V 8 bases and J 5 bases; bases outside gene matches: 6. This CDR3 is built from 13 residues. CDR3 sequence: CASAPLAGETQYF. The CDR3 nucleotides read TGTGCCAGCGCCCCTCTAGCGGGGGAGACCCAGTACTTC.

The CDR3 coding sequence is TGTGCCAGTAGTATTAAGTTAGCGGGCGAGCAGTACTTC. Translated: CASSIKLAGEQYF. V usage is TRBV19 and J usage is TRBJ2-7; 7 bases align to TRBD2. CDR3 length: 13 amino acids. J was trimmed by 6 bases and V by 3 bases; bases with no gene match: 5. Germline V CDR1 and CDR2: LNHDA, SQIVND (reference sequence).

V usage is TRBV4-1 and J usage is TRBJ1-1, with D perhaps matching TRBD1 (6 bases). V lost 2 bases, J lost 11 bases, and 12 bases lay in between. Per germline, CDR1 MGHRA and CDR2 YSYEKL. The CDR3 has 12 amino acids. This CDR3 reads CASSQLGGAAFF. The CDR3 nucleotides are TGCGCCAGCAGCCAATTGGGGGGGGCGGCTTTCTTT.

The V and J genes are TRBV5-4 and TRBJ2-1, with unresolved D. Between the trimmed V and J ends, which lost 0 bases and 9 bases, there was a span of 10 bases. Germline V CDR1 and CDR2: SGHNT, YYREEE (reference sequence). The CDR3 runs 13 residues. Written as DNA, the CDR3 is TGTGCCAGCAGCTTGGCCGATTCTAGTGAGCAGTTCTTC. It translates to CASSLADSSEQFF.

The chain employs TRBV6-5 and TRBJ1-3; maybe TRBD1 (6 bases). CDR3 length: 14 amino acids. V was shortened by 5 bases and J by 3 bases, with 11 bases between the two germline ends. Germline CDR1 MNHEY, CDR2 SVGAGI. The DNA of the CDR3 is TGTGCCAGCAGTCCACAGGGTATTGGAAACACCATATATTTT. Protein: CASSPQGIGNTIYF.

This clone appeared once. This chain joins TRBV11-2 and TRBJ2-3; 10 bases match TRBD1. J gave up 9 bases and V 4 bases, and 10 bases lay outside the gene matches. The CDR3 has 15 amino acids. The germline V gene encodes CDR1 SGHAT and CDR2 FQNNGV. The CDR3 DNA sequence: TGTGCCAGCAGCTACCTTCGAGACAGGGGGCACACGCAGTATTTT. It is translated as CASSYLRDRGHTQYF.

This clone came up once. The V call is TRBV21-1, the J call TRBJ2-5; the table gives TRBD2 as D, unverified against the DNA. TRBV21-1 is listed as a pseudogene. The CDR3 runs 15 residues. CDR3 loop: CASSASGRAGETQYF. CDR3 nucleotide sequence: TGTGCCAGCAGCGCTAGCGGGAGGGCCGGTGAGACCCAGTACTTC.

CDR3 amino acids: CASSLDRLSSYEQYF. CDR3 sequence (DNA): TGTGCCAGCAGCTTGGACAGGCTGAGCTCCTACGAGCAGTACTTC. J is TRBJ2-7 and V is TRBV13; 7 bases are shared with TRBD1. V lost 3 bases to trimming and J lost 0 bases; unmatched junction nucleotides: 5. Germline values: CDR1 PRHDT, CDR2 FYEKMQ (reference sequence). This CDR3 has 15 amino acids. Variable domain in full (rest from reference TRBV13 and TRBJ2-7): AAGVIQSPRHLIKEKRETATLKCYPIPRHDTVYWYQQGPGQDPQFLISFYEKMQSDKGSIPDRFSAQQFSDYHSELNMSSLELGDSALYFCASSLDRLSSYEQYFGPGTRLTVT.

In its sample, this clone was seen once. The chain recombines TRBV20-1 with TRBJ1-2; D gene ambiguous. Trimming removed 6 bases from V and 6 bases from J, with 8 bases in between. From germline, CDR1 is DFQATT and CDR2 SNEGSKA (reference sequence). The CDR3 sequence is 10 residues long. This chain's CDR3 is CSAPRDGYTF. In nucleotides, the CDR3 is TGCAGTGCCCCAAGAGATGGCTACACCTTC.